This is a list of T cell receptor beta chains from one sample in a study of CD8 T cells in ankylosing spondylitis. Each CDR3 protein is one row after TCRdb ran MiXCR on the 5' RACE reads. Of 120,000 to 150,000 distinct CDR3 sequences in the sample, 7% to 10% were seen once. The sample consisted of synovial fluid, either unsorted or a sorted T cell fraction (not recorded which). All receptors derive from a male donor with ankylosing spondylitis. Both conserved end residues are part of each CDR3. D genes are given only for firm matches. Not all rows give a size; the values are once, few, many and, for expanded clones, a class.

D,J,size,V,DNA,CDR3
-,TRBJ1-1,-,TRBV7-9,TGTGCCAGCAGTTTCGACAACCGGAGAGCTTTCTTT,CASSFDNRRAFF
TRBD1,TRBJ1-1,few,TRBV7-2,TGTGCCAGCAGCCAGGGACAGGGGGGAGCAGGCACTGAAGCTTTCTTT,CASSQGQGGAGTEAFF
TRBD1,TRBJ2-1,many,TRBV13,TGTGCCAGCAGCATGGGACAGGGTTTCTACAATGAGCAGTTCTTC,CASSMGQGFYNEQFF
-,TRBJ1-1,few,TRBV7-2,TGTGCCAGCAGCTCGTCTGGGGGGCTAGGGACTGAAGCTTTCTTT,CASSSSGGLGTEAFF
TRBD2,TRBJ2-1,many,TRBV3-1,TGTGCCAGCAGCCAGAGGAGACTAGCGGGAGACAATGAGCAGTTCTTC,CASSQRRLAGDNEQFF
-,TRBJ2-7,many,TRBV18,TGTGCCAGCTCACCCACCTCGGGTTCCGAGCAGTACTTC,CASSPTSGSEQYF
-,TRBJ2-3,many,TRBV7-9,TGTGCCAGCAGCCCCCGGGGGCCAGATACGCAGTATTTT,CASSPRGPDTQYF
TRBD1,TRBJ2-2,many,TRBV20-1,TGCAGTGCGAGACAGGGGGCCGGGGAGCTGTTTTTT,CSARQGAGELFF
TRBD1,TRBJ2-5,many,TRBV5-1,TGCGCCAGCAGCTTGGCGGGGACAGGTCAAGAGACCCAGTACTTC,CASSLAGTGQETQYF
-,TRBJ2-3,many,TRBV6-1,TGTGCCAGCAGATCCATTTTGGGCAGCACAGATACGCAGTATTTT,CASRSILGSTDTQYF
-,TRBJ1-6,medium-sized,TRBV7-2,TGTGCCAGCAGCTTAACGAGACAGGCCCTCCACCACCTCCACTTT,CASSLTRQALHHLHF
-,TRBJ2-5,few,TRBV19,TGTGCCAGTAGTATAGGAGAATTCGCCTTTCAAGAGACCCAGTACTTC,CASSIGEFAFQETQYF
TRBD2,TRBJ2-3,few,TRBV7-3,TGTGCCAGCAGCGCCGGGACTAGTGGTCCCACAGATACGCAGTATTTT,CASSAGTSGPTDTQYF
TRBD1,TRBJ2-5,-,TRBV6-4,TGTGCCAGCACCCAGGGGGCCGGAGATAGGTGGACCCAGTACTTC,CASTQGAGDRWTQYF
TRBD2,TRBJ2-5,-,TRBV27,TGTGCCAGCGTTTCATATGTGGGAGGGCAAGAGACCCAGTACTTC,CASVSYVGGQETQYF
-,TRBJ2-3,few,TRBV11-2,TGTGCCAGCAGCTTATTTTCAGGAGATACGCAGTATTTT,CASSLFSGDTQYF
-,TRBJ2-7,-,TRBV7-2,TGTGCCAGCAGCTTAGGGCTATACTCCTACGAGCAGTACTTC,CASSLGLYSYEQYF
-,TRBJ1-6,many,TRBV7-2,TGTGCCAGCAGCCCCGACCAAGGTTCACCCCTCCACTTT,CASSPDQGSPLHF
-,TRBJ2-1,few,TRBV7-2,TGTGCCAGCAGCTTCCCAGATTTATTGGGACGAGGGAATGAGCAGTTCTTC,CASSFPDLLGRGNEQFF
-,TRBJ2-5,-,TRBV3-1,TGTGCCAGCAGCCAAAACGGAGGTGAGACCCAGTACTTC,CASSQNGGETQYF
-,TRBJ1-1,-,TRBV6-5,TGTGCCAGCAGTTACCGGAGCCAGGGACCCCTCTCCCAGACTGAAGCTTTCTTT,CASSYRSQGPLSQTEAFF
-,TRBJ1-1,-,TRBV27,TGTGCCAGCAGTTTAATTCTCGGGGGTAGGAACACTGAAGCGTTCTTT,CASSLILGGRNTEAFF
-,TRBJ2-5,many,TRBV6-5,TGTGCCAGCAGTTCGACGACTAGGGGACAGACCCAGTACTTC,CASSSTTRGQTQYF
-,TRBJ1-2,few,TRBV12-3/TRBV12-4,TGTGCCAGCAGTTTATTTGAGGGATTGAGAGGCTACACCTTC,CASSLFEGLRGYTF